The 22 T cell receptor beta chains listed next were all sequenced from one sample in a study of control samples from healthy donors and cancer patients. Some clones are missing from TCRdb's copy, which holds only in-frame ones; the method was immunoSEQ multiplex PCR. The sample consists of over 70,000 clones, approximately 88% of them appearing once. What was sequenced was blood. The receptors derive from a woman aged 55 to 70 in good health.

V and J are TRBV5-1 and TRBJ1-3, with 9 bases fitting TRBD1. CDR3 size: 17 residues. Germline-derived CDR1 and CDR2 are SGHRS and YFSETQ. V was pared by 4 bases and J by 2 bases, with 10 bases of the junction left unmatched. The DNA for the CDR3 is TGCGCCAGCAGCCTAACGATTACAGGGGGCACTGGAAACACCATATATTTT. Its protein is CASSLTITGGTGNTIYF.

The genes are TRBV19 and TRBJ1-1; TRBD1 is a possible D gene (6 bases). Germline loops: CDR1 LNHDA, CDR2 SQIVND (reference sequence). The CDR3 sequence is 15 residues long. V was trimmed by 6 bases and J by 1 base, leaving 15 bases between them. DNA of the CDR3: TGTGCCAGTAGAAGAGGGGGTCTTGAGAACACTGAAGCTTTCTTT. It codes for CASRRGGLENTEAFF.

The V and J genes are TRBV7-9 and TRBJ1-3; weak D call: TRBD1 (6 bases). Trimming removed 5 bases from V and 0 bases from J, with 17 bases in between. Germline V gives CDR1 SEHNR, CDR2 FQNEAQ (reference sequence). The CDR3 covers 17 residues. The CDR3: CASSPRQAPSSGNTIYF. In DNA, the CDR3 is TGTGCCAGCAGCCCCCGACAGGCCCCGAGCTCTGGAAACACCATATATTTT.

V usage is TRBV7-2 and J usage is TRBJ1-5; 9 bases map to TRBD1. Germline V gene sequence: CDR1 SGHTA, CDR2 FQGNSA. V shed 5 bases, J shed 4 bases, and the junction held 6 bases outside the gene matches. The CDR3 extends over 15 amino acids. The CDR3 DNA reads TGTGCCAGCAGCCCACTTGGGACAGGGAATCAGCCCCAGCATTTT. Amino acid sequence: CASSPLGTGNQPQHF. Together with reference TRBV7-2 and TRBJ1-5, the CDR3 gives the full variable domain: GAGVSQSPSNKVTEKGKDVELRCDPISGHTALYWYRQSLGQGLEFLIYFQGNSAPDKSGLPSDRFSAERTGGSVSTLTIQRTQQEDSAVYLCASSPLGTGNQPQHFGDGTRLSIL.

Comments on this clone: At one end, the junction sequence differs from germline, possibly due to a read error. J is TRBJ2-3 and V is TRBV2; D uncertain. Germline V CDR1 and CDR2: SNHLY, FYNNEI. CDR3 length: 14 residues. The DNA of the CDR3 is TGTGTCAGCAGTGAAGCGCTTCCGGGAGATACGCAGTATTTT. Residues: CVSSEALPGDTQYF.

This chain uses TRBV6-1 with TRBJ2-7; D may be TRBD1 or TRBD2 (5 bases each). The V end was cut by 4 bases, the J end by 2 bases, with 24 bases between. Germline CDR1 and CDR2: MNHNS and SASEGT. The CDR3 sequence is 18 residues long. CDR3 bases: TGTGCCAGCAGTGTCCGGGACGGATCGGATAGTGAGGCCTACGAGCAGTACTTC. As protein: CASSVRDGSDSEAYEQYF.

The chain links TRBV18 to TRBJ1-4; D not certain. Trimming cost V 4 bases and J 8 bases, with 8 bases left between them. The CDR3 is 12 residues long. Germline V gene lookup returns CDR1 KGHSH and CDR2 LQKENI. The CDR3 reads CASSLQKEKLFF. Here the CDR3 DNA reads TGTGCCAGCTCACTCCAAAAGGAAAAACTGTTTTTT.

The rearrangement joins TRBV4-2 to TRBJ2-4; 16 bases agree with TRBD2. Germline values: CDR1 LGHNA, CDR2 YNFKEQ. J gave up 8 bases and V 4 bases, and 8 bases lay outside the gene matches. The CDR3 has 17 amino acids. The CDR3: CASSPKGTSGGVDIQYF. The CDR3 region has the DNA TGTGCCAGCAGCCCGAAGGGGACTAGCGGGGGGGTTGACATTCAGTACTTC.

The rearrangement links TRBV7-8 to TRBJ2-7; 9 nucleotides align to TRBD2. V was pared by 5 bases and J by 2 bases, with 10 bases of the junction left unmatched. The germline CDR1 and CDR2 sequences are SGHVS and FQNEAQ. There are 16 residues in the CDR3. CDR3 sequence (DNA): TGTGCCAGCAGCCCCGCCAGGGGACTAGCCCCCTACGAGCAGTACTTC. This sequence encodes CASSPARGLAPYEQYF.

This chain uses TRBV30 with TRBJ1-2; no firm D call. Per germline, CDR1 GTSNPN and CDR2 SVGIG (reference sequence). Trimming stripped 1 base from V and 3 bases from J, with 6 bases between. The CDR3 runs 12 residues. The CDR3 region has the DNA TGTGCCTGGAGTGGACAACACTATGGCTACACCTTC. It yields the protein CAWSGQHYGYTF.

CDR3 sequence (DNA): TGTGCCAGCAGGATAGGACAGGGCAGACAACAGAGCTATAATTCACCCCTCCACTTT. Its translation is CASRIGQGRQQSYNSPLHF. This chain uses TRBV2 with TRBJ1-6, with TRBD1 matching 8 bases. CDR1 is SNHLY and CDR2 is FYNNEI in the germline V gene. This CDR3 spans 19 amino acids. V was pared by 6 bases and J by 3 bases, with 16 bases of the junction left unmatched.

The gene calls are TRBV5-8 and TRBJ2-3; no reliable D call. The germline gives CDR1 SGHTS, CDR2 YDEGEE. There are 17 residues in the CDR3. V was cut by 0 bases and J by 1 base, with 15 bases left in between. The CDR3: CASSLASVGSGTDTQYF. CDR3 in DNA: TGTGCCAGCAGCTTGGCCTCAGTAGGGTCAGGCACAGATACGCAGTATTTT. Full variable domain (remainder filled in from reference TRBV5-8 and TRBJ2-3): EAGVTQSPTHLIKTRGQQATLRCSPISGHTSVYWYQQALGLGLQFLLWYDEGEERNRGNFPPRFSGRQFPNYSSELNVNALELEDSALYLCASSLASVGSGTDTQYFGPGTRLTVL.

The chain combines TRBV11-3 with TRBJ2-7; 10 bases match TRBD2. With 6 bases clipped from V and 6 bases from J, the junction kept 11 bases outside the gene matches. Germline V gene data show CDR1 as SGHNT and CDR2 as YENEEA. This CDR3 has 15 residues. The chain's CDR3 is CASRDSGGPSGEQYF. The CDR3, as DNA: TGTGCCAGCAGAGATAGCGGGGGGCCTTCAGGCGAGCAGTACTTC.

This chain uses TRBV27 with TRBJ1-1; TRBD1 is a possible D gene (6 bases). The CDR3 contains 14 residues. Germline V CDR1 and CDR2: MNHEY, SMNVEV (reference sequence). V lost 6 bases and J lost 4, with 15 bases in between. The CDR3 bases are TGTGCCAGCAGCCCTCTCGGACAGCCCACTGAAGCTTTCTTT. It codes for CASSPLGQPTEAFF.

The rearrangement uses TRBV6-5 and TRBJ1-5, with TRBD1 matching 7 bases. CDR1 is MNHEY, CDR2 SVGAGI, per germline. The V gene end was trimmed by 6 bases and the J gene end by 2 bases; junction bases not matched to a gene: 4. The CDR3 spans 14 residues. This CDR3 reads CASSIGTGNQPQHF. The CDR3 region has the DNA TGTGCCAGCAGCATAGGGACAGGCAATCAGCCCCAGCATTTT.

The CDR3 protein is CASSLALAGGQETQYF. In nucleotides, the CDR3 is TGTGCCAGCAGCTTAGCATTAGCGGGAGGGCAAGAGACCCAGTACTTC. This chain joins TRBV7-9 and TRBJ2-5; TRBD2 agrees at 11 bases. V shed 0 bases, J shed 2 bases, and the junction held 2 bases outside the gene matches. This CDR3 is 16 amino acids long. Per germline, CDR1 SEHNR and CDR2 FQNEAQ (reference sequence).

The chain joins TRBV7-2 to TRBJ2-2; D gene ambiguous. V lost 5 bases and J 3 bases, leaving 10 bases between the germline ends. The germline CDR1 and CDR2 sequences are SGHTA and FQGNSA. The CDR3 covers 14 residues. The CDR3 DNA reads TGTGCCAGCAGCATGGCAGGATACACCGGGGAGCTGTTTTTT. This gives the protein CASSMAGYTGELFF.

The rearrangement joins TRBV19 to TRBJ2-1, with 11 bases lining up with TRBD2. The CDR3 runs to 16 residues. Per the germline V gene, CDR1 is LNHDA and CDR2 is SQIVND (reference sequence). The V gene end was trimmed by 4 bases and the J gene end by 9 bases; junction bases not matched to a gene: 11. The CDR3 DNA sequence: TGTGCCAGTAGTAGCCCATCACTAGCGGGAGTGAGTGAGCAGTTCTTC. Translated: CASSSPSLAGVSEQFF.

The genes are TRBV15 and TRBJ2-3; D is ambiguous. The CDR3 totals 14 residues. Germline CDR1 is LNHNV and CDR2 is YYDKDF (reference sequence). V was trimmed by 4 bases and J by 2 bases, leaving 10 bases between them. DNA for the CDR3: TGTGCCACCAGCATCGACGGGTACACAGATACGCAGTATTTT. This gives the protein CATSIDGYTDTQYF.

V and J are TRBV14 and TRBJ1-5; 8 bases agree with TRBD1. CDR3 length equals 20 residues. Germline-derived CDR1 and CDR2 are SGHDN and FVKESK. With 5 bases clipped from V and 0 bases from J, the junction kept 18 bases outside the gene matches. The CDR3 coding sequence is TGTGCCAGCAGCAACTGCGACAGGGGACGGCTAAACTATAGCAATCAGCCCCAGCATTTT. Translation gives CASSNCDRGRLNYSNQPQHF. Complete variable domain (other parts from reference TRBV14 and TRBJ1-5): EAGVTQFPSHSVIEKGQTVTLRCDPISGHDNLYWYRRVMGKEIKFLLHFVKESKQDESGMPNNRFLAERTGGTYSTLKVQPAELEDSGVYFCASSNCDRGRLNYSNQPQHFGDGTRLSIL.

CDR3 bases: TGCGCCAGCAGCCCTAGCGGGGGGGCACAAACAGATACGCAGTATTTT. Its translation is CASSPSGGAQTDTQYF. The rearrangement joins TRBV5-1 to TRBJ2-3; 12 bases map to TRBD2. The CDR3 has 16 residues. V gave up 4 bases and J gave up 3 bases; unmatched junction bases: 6. Germline V gene sequence: CDR1 SGHRS, CDR2 YFSETQ.

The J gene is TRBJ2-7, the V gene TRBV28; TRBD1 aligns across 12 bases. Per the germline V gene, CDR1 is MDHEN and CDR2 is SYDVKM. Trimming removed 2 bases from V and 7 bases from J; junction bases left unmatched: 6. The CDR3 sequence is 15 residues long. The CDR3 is CASSLTGQGAGEQYF. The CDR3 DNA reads TGTGCCAGCAGTTTAACGGGACAGGGGGCGGGGGAGCAGTACTTC.